This TCR beta chain appears in the sequencing data of a study of CD8+CD57+ T cells in acquired aplastic anemia. Previously, flow cytometry had revealed CD8+CD57+ cell expansion in the patients chosen for sequencing. V was shortened by 5 bases and J by 5 bases, with 21 bases between the two germline ends. The CDR3 extends over 16 amino acids. CDR1 is LNHDA, CDR2 SQIVND, per germline (reference sequence). TCR beta VDJ and CDR3 profiles were obtained from a genomic DNA template. MiXCR, applied by TCRdb to the reads, yields one record per CDR3 protein. Of about 240,000 distinct CDR3 sequences in the sample, 40% to 50% were seen once. This clonotype has a single count.

The sequencing input was sorted CD4+, CD8+, or CD8+CD57+ T cells (not recorded which) from PBMCs. The clonotype originates from a human donor with aplastic anemia. The rearrangement joins TRBV19 to TRBJ1-2; maybe TRBD1 (6 bases). CDR3 sequence: CASSQGTGKNPYGYTF. The CDR3, as DNA: TGTGCCAGTAGTCAAGGCACAGGGAAGAATCCATATGGCTACACCTTC. The variable domain in full, completed from reference TRBV19 and TRBJ1-2, reads DGGITQSPKYLFRKEGQNVTLSCEQNLNHDAMYWYRQDPGQGLRLIYYSQIVNDFQKGDIAEGYSVSREKKESFPLTVTSAQKNPTAFYLCASSQGTGKNPYGYTFGSGTRLTVV.